These 17 T cell receptor beta chains share one sample of origin, sequenced in a study of T-cell memory formation after mild COVID-19. TCRdb passed the 5' RACE reads through MiXCR, listing each CDR3 protein once. This sample yields around 99,000 distinct CDR3 sequences, of which approximately 15% are seen a single time; 30% to 45% belongs to the top ten. Sequencing was performed on PBMCs or a T cell subset sorted from them (not recorded which). Every receptor here comes from a man between 18 and 35 years old who had mild COVID-19 (a few samples of this study predate the infection). Cell type and time point are not known.

The chain couples TRBV15 to TRBJ2-5; TRBD1 aligns across 7 bases. Trimming took 10 bases from V and 1 from J; bases not matched to a gene: 3. The CDR3 loop spans 12 amino acids. Germline V lookup: CDR1 LNHNV, CDR2 YYDKDF (reference sequence). The CDR3 region has the DNA TGTGCCAGCAGACAGGGCCAAGAGACCCAGTACTTC. It encodes CASRQGQETQYF.

The chain couples TRBV20-1 to TRBJ2-5; D not certain. This CDR3 contains 10 residues. The germline V gene encodes CDR1 DFQATT and CDR2 SNEGSKA (reference sequence). Trimming took 6 bases from V and 2 from J, leaving 4 bases between them. CDR3 amino acids: CSARQETQYF. The CDR3 DNA follows: TGCAGTGCCAGACAAGAGACCCAGTACTTC.

This chain connects TRBV7-9 to TRBJ2-1; 12 bases line up with TRBD2. Germline values: CDR1 SEHNR, CDR2 FQNEAQ (reference sequence). This CDR3 is 17 amino acids long. The J segment lost 2 bases and the V segment lost 2 bases, leaving 4 bases of the junction unmatched. DNA for the CDR3: TGTGCCAGCAGCTTATCATGGACTAGCGGGGCCTACAATGAGCAGTTCTTC. Its protein product is CASSLSWTSGAYNEQFF.

This chain links TRBV7-9 with TRBJ1-1, with 10 bases lining up with TRBD1. V lost 5 bases and J lost 10; bases outside the gene matches: 4. CDR1 is SEHNR, CDR2 FQNEAQ, per germline (reference sequence). The CDR3 is 12 residues long. The DNA of the CDR3 is TGTGCCAGCAGCAGGACAGGGGGTTCAGCTTTCTTT. Amino acids: CASSRTGGSAFF.

This clonotype has more than one count but fewer than ten. The chain has TRBV28 and TRBJ2-6, with D possibly being TRBD1 (6 bases). The CDR3 is 17 amino acids. Germline V gives CDR1 MDHEN, CDR2 SYDVKM. Trimming cost V 3 bases and J 2 bases, with 14 bases left between them. CDR3 nucleotide sequence: TGTGCCAGCAGTTTCTTCTCAGGGGACCCTGGGGCCAACGTCCTGACTTTC. Protein product: CASSFFSGDPGANVLTF.

V gene TRBV19 combines with J gene TRBJ1-1; D gene ambiguous. The CDR3 has 15 residues. CDR1 is LNHDA and CDR2 is SQIVND in the germline V gene (reference sequence). V lost 6 bases, J lost 1 base, and 15 bases lay in between. The CDR3 sequence: CASRELGSSNTEAFF. The CDR3 DNA sequence: TGTGCCAGTAGAGAGTTGGGCAGTTCGAACACTGAAGCTTTCTTT.

This clonotype was counted at least ten times. The rearrangement uses TRBV12-3 or TRBV12-4 and TRBJ2-7, with D unclear. Trimming removed 5 bases from V and 2 bases from J, with 13 bases in between. The CDR3 contains 14 residues. The CDR3 spells CASSLSAGAYEQYF. The DNA of the CDR3 is TGTGCCAGCAGTCTCTCCGCTGGCGCCTACGAGCAGTACTTC.

Only a few counts were recorded for this clonotype. The CDR3 spells CASSLGWGYQETQYF. The CDR3 DNA is TGTGCCAGCAGCTTAGGGTGGGGGTACCAAGAGACCCAGTACTTC. The rearrangement links TRBV11-2 to TRBJ2-5; TRBD1 or TRBD2 may be the D gene (5 bases each). Germline loops: CDR1 SGHAT, CDR2 FQNNGV. With 1 base removed from V and 0 bases from J, the gap between germline ends came to 9 bases. The CDR3 spans 15 residues. Using reference TRBV11-2 and TRBJ2-5 for the parts outside the CDR3, the full variable domain is EAGVAQSPRYKIIEKRQSVAFWCNPISGHATLYWYQQILGQGPKLLIQFQNNGVVDDSQLPKDRFSAERLKGVDSTLKIQPAKLEDSAVYLCASSLGWGYQETQYFGPGTRLLVL.

This clonotype was recorded a few times. This rearrangement joins TRBV4-2 to TRBJ2-7, with unresolved D. Trimming removed 4 bases at V and 3 bases at J, with 10 bases between. This CDR3 is built from 13 residues. Germline V gives CDR1 LGHNA, CDR2 YNFKEQ. CDR3 region: CASSPSEGYEQYF. CDR3 in DNA: TGTGCCAGCAGCCCCTCCGAAGGCTACGAGCAGTACTTC.

This clonotype was seen a few times. No DNA is shown, since the ends of the CDR3 on it are uncertain; the CDR3 is the one TCRdb lists. The CDR3 sequence: CASLRARTGEPQHF. The chain carries TRBV6-2 or TRBV6-3 and TRBJ1-5; the table's D call of TRBD1 was not tested on the DNA. With termini counted, the CDR3 has 14 amino acids. Germline V gene sequence: CDR1 MNHEY, CDR2 SVGEGT.

This clonotype occurred a few times. The chain joins TRBV18 to TRBJ2-1, with D tentatively TRBD1 (5 bases). Germline V gene sequence: CDR1 KGHSH, CDR2 LQKENI. This CDR3 is 15 amino acids long. The V end lost 3 bases, the J end lost 6 bases, and 15 bases lay between the germline ends. This CDR3 reads CASSPDSSSGNEQFF. CDR3 sequence (DNA): TGTGCCAGCTCACCCGACAGCTCGTCGGGCAATGAGCAGTTCTTC.

This clonotype was picked up a small number of times. The chain employs TRBV12-3 or TRBV12-4 and TRBJ1-2; D gene unclear. CDR3 length: 14 amino acids. V was shortened by 2 bases and J by 8 bases, with 15 bases between the two germline ends. DNA for the CDR3: TGTGCCAGCAGTTTACTGGGCCTAGCGGTGGGCTACACCTTC. Amino acids: CASSLLGLAVGYTF.

This clonotype was counted only a few times. V usage is TRBV9 and J usage is TRBJ1-3; D not resolved. V shed 3 bases and J shed 0 bases, with 10 bases lying between them. Germline CDR1 SGDLS, CDR2 YYNGEE. The CDR3 spans 15 residues. CDR3: CASSETGVSGNTIYF. In DNA, the CDR3 is TGTGCCAGCAGCGAGACCGGGGTCTCTGGAAACACCATATATTTT.

The V call is TRBV13, the J call TRBJ2-3, with D uncertain. The CDR3 extends over 15 amino acids. Trimming took off 0 bases at V and 6 bases at J, with 13 bases between the two ends. Looked up from germline, CDR1 is PRHDT and CDR2 is FYEKMQ (reference sequence). CDR3 in amino acids: CASSLGLGSPDTQYF. CDR3 DNA sequence: TGTGCCAGCAGCTTAGGTCTGGGATCCCCTGATACGCAGTATTTT.

This rearrangement joins TRBV2 to TRBJ1-1; D not resolved. The CDR3 is made up of 13 amino acids. Between the trimmed V and J ends, which lost 8 bases and 0 bases, there was a span of 10 bases. The germline gives CDR1 SNHLY, CDR2 FYNNEI. CDR3 loop: CASARTLNTEAFF. CDR3 coding DNA: TGTGCCAGCGCCCGAACACTGAACACTGAAGCTTTCTTT.

This chain joins TRBV7-2 and TRBJ1-1; D is uncertain. CDR3 length: 13 amino acids. V was shortened by 7 bases and J by 1 base, with 10 bases between the two germline ends. Germline V gives CDR1 SGHTA, CDR2 FQGNSA. The CDR3: CASTPITNTEAFF. The CDR3 coding sequence is TGTGCCAGCACCCCAATAACGAACACTGAAGCTTTCTTT.

This clonotype was observed a handful of times. Here the CDR3 reads CASSLTLDRGADTQYF. The CDR3 DNA follows: TGTGCCAGCAGCCTAACCCTGGACAGGGGGGCAGATACGCAGTATTTT. The chain has TRBV6-2 or TRBV6-3 and TRBJ2-3, with TRBD1 matching 10 bases. Germline loops: CDR1 MNHEY, CDR2 SVGEGT. With V trimmed by 6 bases and J by 4 bases, 10 bases remained unmatched. The CDR3 runs to 16 residues.